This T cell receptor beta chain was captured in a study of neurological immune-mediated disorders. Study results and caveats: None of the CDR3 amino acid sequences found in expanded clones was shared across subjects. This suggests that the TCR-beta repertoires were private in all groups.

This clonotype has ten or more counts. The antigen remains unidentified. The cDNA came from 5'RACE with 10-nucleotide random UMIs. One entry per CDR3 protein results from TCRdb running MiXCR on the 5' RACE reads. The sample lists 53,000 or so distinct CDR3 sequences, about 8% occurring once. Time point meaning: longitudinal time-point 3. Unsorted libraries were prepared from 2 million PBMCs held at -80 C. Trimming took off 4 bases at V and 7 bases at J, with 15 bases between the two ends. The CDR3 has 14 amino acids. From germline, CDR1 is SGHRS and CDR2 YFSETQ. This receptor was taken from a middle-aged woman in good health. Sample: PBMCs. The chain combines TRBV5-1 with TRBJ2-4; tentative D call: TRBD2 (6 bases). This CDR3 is CASSPDPGVNIQYF. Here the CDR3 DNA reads TGCGCCAGCAGCCCCGACCCGGGGGTTAACATTCAGTACTTC.